These 7 T cell receptor beta chains share one sample of origin, sequenced in a study of cytomegalovirus exposure and HLA in healthy donors. Amplification used 60 Vbeta primers and 13 Jbeta primers. Only in-frame clones appear in the TCRdb table, and some are missing; sequencing was by immunoSEQ multiplex PCR. The sample holds fewer than 200,000 clones. The sample consisted of PBMCs. The receptors were gathered from a woman aged 60-75 years in good health and CMV-seronegative.

The rearrangement joins TRBV18 to TRBJ2-2; 7 bases map to TRBD1. This CDR3 region has 15 residues. The J segment lost 1 base and the V segment lost 4 bases, leaving 3 bases of the junction unmatched. In germline, CDR1 is KGHSH, CDR2 LQKENI. The CDR3 DNA sequence: TGTGCCAGCTCACGAAGACAGGGGAACACCGGGGAGCTGTTTTTT. Encoded protein: CASSRRQGNTGELFF. Using reference TRBV18 and TRBJ2-2 for the parts outside the CDR3, the full variable domain is NAGVMQNPRHLVRRRGQEARLRCSPMKGHSHVYWYRQLPEEGLKFMVYLQKENIIDESGMPKERFSAEFPKEGPSILRIQQVVRGDSAAYFCASSRRQGNTGELFFGEGSRLTVL.

The gene calls are TRBV13 and TRBJ2-7, with a tentative D call TRBD1 (5 bases). This CDR3 region has 13 residues. Germline CDR1 and CDR2: PRHDT and FYEKMQ (reference sequence). V was cut by 7 bases and J by 1 base, with 11 bases left in between. CDR3 in DNA: TGTGCCAGCACACAGGAGCGATCCTACGAGCAGTACTTC. It encodes CASTQERSYEQYF.

The CDR3 DNA follows: TGTGCCAGCAGCCCTGACAGGGGAAGGGAGCAGTACTTC. Its protein is CASSPDRGREQYF. V and J are TRBV7-3 and TRBJ2-7, with 8 bases aligning to TRBD1. The CDR3 covers 13 residues. The ends lost 5 bases at V and 7 bases at J; junction bases unmatched: 7. The germline gives CDR1 SGHTA, CDR2 FQGTGA.

The chain's CDR3 is CASSPGTSALSGELFF. The CDR3 bases are TGTGCCAGCTCACCTGGGACTAGCGCCTTGAGCGGGGAGCTGTTTTTT. The rearrangement links TRBV18 to TRBJ2-2, with 10 bases that match TRBD2. Germline V gene data show CDR1 as KGHSH and CDR2 as LQKENI. This CDR3 spans 16 amino acids. Trimming cost V 3 bases and J 7 bases; bases outside gene matches: 8.

The gene calls are TRBV7-2 and TRBJ2-7, with no clear D. Germline V gene sequence: CDR1 SGHTA, CDR2 FQGNSA. Trimming left V 4 bases short and J 1 base short, with 11 bases between. The CDR3 totals 14 residues. The CDR3 nucleotides are TGTGCCAGCAGCTCCCAATCAGGTTCCTACGAGCAGTACTTC. Residues: CASSSQSGSYEQYF. Supplemented by reference TRBV7-2 and TRBJ2-7, the full variable domain reads GAGVSQSPSNKVTEKGKDVELRCDPISGHTALYWYRQSLGQGLEFLIYFQGNSAPDKSGLPSDRFSAERTGGSVSTLTIQRTQQEDSAVYLCASSSQSGSYEQYFGPGTRLTVT.

V is TRBV7-6 and J is TRBJ1-5; D ambiguous. The CDR3 runs 13 residues. V was pared by 5 bases and J by 6 bases, with 11 bases between. CDR1 is SGHVS and CDR2 is FNYEAQ in the germline V gene. The CDR3 nucleotides are TGTGCCAGCAGCGCCACCCTAGGTCAGCCCCAGCATTTT. Its protein product is CASSATLGQPQHF. Complete variable domain (other parts from reference TRBV7-6 and TRBJ1-5): GAGVSQSPRYKVTKRGQDVALRCDPISGHVSLYWYRQALGQGPEFLTYFNYEAQQDKSGLPNDRFSAERPEGSISTLTIQRTEQRDSAMYRCASSATLGQPQHFGDGTRLSIL.

The chain has TRBV7-9 and TRBJ1-5; TRBD1 agrees at 8 bases. J lost 0 bases, V lost 2 bases, and 9 bases had no gene match. The CDR3 has 18 residues. Germline V gives CDR1 SEHNR, CDR2 FQNEAQ (reference sequence). The CDR3 nucleotides are TGTGCCAGCAGCTTATTTTCCGGGACAGGTCCTAGCAATCAGCCCCAGCATTTT. Translated: CASSLFSGTGPSNQPQHF. Together with reference TRBV7-9 and TRBJ1-5, the CDR3 gives the full variable domain: DTGVSQNPRHKITKRGQNVTFRCDPISEHNRLYWYRQTLGQGPEFLTYFQNEAQLEKSRLLSDRFSAERPKGSFSTLEIQRTEQGDSAMYLCASSLFSGTGPSNQPQHFGDGTRLSIL.